This T cell receptor (beta chain) was sequenced in a study of blood T cells in healthy people across ages. This clonotype appeared a few times. V shed 3 bases and J 0 bases; nucleotides not matched to a gene: 3. Germline loops: CDR1 SGHRS, CDR2 YFSETQ. This CDR3 contains 14 residues. Healthy Caucasians from Russia aged about 6 to 90 served as donors. Isolated PBMCs totaled at least 6.5 million in each sample. Total RNA, at least 6 micrograms per sample, was extracted from PBMCs. It was with a sample-barcoded 5' primer and a J-beta primer mix that a second PCR of roughly 7 to 12 cycles was run. Using its own MiXCR run on the 5' RACE reads, TCRdb lists one record per CDR3 protein. Among 980,000 or so distinct CDR3 sequences listed, roughly 48% were seen once.

The genes are TRBV5-1 and TRBJ2-7, with 7 bases identical to TRBD1. Material: blood. The receptor was isolated from a man under 40 in good health. CDR3 nucleotide sequence: TGCGCCAGCAGCTCGGACAGGCGCTCCTACGAGCAGTACTTC. It is translated as CASSSDRRSYEQYF.